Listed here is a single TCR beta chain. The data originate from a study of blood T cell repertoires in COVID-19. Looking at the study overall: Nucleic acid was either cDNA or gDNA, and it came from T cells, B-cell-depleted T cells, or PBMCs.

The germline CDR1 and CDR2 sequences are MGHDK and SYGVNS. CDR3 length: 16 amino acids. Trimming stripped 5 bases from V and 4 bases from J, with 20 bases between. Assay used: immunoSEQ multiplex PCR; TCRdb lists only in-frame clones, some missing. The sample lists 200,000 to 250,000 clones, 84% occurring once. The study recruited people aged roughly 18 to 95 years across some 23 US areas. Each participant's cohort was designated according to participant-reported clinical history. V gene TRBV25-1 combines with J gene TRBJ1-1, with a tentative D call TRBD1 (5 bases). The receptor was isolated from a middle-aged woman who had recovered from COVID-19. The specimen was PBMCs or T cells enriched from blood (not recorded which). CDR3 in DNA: TGTGCCAGCAGTCGCGGGGGGACTAATAGTATCACTGAAGCTTTCTTT. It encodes CASSRGGTNSITEAFF.